The clone carrying this TCR beta chain was seen a few times. Its antigen is unknown. These data belong to a study of T cell repertoires in cytomegalovirus infection. Whole-study context: Based on public TCR beta signatures, there were indications of CMV infection and of a matching HLA type. Study findings and constraints: Clonotypes of TCR beta that were HLA-C-restricted and CMV-specific dominated the ex vivo response.

The V and J ends lost 6 bases and 5 bases respectively, with 10 bases between them. The CDR3 is 13 residues long. CDR1 and CDR2 (germline): MNHEY, SVGAGI. TCRdb itself ran the reads through MiXCR, one entry per CDR3 protein. The sample includes approximately 990,000 distinct CDR3 sequences, 25% to 40% of them seen just once. Source: cultured CD8+ T cells from PBMCs, taken from culture after CMV antigen stimulation. The chain links TRBV6-5 to TRBJ2-2; D perhaps matches TRBD2 (5 bases). This receptor was obtained from a human donor in good health (CMV status not recorded). Some clones in this sample may be carry-over from other donors' samples. The DNA of the CDR3 is TGTGCCAGCAGCCGGACTTCTACCGGGGAGCTGTTTTTT. It is translated as CASSRTSTGELFF.